This T cell receptor beta chain was identified during a study of cytomegalovirus exposure and HLA in healthy donors. The PCR employed 60 Vbeta primers together with 13 Jbeta primers. The repertoire was sequenced with immunoSEQ multiplex PCR; TCRdb's copy has only in-frame clones and lacks some. The table has fewer than 150,000 clones, roughly three quarters seen once. When sampled, the donors appeared nominally healthy, though they likely had unrecorded immune exposures. Whole-study results and caveats: The study found most TCR sequences rare, yet found some public TCRs in many donors. An Asian-associated ancestry cluster reportedly showed fewer N-insertions than the roughly 600-donor mean in a later analysis.

This clone was seen once. The antigen is undetermined. The clonotype was recovered from a man aged 25-45 years in good health and CMV-seronegative. Source material: PBMCs.

The CDR3 loop is CASIEGSGVEEQYF. CDR3 nucleotide sequence: TGTGCCAGCATCGAAGGCTCAGGGGTTGAGGAGCAGTACTTC. The chain couples TRBV2 to TRBJ2-7; D is perhaps TRBD1 (6 bases). The CDR3 sequence is 14 residues long. Germline-derived CDR1 and CDR2 are SNHLY and FYNNEI. V was pared by 7 bases and J by 7 bases, with 20 bases between.